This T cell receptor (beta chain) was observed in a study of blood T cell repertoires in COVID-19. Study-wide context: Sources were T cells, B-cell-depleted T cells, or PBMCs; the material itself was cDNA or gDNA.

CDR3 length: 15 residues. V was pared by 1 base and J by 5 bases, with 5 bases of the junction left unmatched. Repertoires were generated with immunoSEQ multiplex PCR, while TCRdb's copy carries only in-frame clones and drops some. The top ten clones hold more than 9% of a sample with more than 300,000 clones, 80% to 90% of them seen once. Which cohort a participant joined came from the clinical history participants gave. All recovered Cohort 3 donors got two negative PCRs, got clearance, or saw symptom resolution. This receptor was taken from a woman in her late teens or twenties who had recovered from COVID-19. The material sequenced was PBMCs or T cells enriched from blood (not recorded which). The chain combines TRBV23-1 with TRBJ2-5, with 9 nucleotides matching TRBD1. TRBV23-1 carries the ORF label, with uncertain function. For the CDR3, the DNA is TGCGCCAGCAGTCAATGGAACAGGGGGCGCGAGACCCAGTACTTC. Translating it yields CASSQWNRGRETQYF.